This paragraph reports one T cell receptor (beta chain). Its antigen is as yet unknown. TRB rearrangements were amplified by touch-down multiplex PCR with mixed TRB-A/B primers. TCRdb reprocessed the multiplex PCR reads, keeping one entry per CDR3 protein, no DNA. Its listing shows about 11,000 distinct CDR3 sequences. This sample was included in a study of T cell clusters in autoimmune cytopenias. Study-level points and caveats: TRB repertoire shifts in secondary cytopenia and chronic lymphocytic leukemia mostly reflected lymphoma, not autoimmunity.

TRB was amplified from approximately 230 ng of peripheral blood genomic DNA per sample. Separately, the same data were catalogued under a study of T cell repertoires in aging, cancer and after chemotherapy. That source notes: Age-matched healthy donors had significantly more diverse, less clonal blood TCR repertoires than untreated cancer patients. Median generation probability rose over the chemotherapy interval in each cancer cohort, suggesting rebound thymic output. Immunological memory after chemotherapy cannot be judged from the repertoire data.

The specimen sequenced was peripheral blood. The clonotype originates from a human donor in good health.

This CDR3 reads CASSLDSNNEQFF. The gene calls are TRBV6-4 and TRBJ2-1. CDR3 length: 13 residues. Germline loops: CDR1 MRHNA, CDR2 SNTAGT.